These 27 T cell receptor beta chains came from one sample sequenced in a study of post-analysis software for immune sequencing data. Study results and caveats: When patients were compared with controls, about five TRBV segments were more frequent, TRBV5-6, TRBV5-1 and TRBV20-1 among them.

No cognate antigen is known for these TCRs. cDNA libraries of TCR beta carried unique molecular identifiers. A single record per CDR3 protein comes from TCRdb applying MiXCR to the PCR reads. This table holds about 820,000 distinct CDR3 sequences, 53% found once. The sequencing sample was made of blood. The receptors originated from a girl aged 5-17 years with multiple sclerosis.

The chain employs TRBV5-6 and TRBJ2-1, with D hard to call. This CDR3 has 15 residues. Germline loops: CDR1 SGHDT, CDR2 YYEEEE. The V and J ends lost 4 bases and 9 bases respectively, with 20 bases between them. CDR3 amino acids: CASSPPPAIRGEQFF. CDR3 coding DNA: TGTGCCAGCAGCCCACCCCCAGCGATCCGTGGTGAGCAGTTCTTC.

The V call is TRBV10-3, the J call TRBJ1-2; 8 bases align to TRBD1. The CDR3 totals 11 residues. Germline CDR1 is ENHRY and CDR2 is SYGVKD. Trimming removed 8 bases from V and 6 bases from J; junction bases left unmatched: 2. CDR3 in DNA: TGTGCCATCGGACAGGGCGATGGCTACACCTTC. It is translated as CAIGQGDGYTF.

As concerns this clonotype: Its ends do not fully match the called genes, so a read error is possible. V and J are TRBV12-3 or TRBV12-4 and TRBJ2-3; D is possibly TRBD2 (7 bases). The CDR3 loop spans 16 amino acids. The CDR3 region is CASSFLLWGGTDTQYF. In DNA form, the CDR3 reads TGTGCCAGCAGTTTTCTCCTGTGGGGGGGCACTGATACGCAGTATTTT.

The chain combines TRBV10-3 with TRBJ2-1, with TRBD2 matching over 10 bases. The CDR3 is 12 residues long. Unmatched junction bases numbered 0, after V lost 9 bases and J lost 4 bases. From germline, CDR1 is ENHRY and CDR2 SYGVKD. The CDR3 DNA follows: TGTGCCATAGCGGGGGGGTACAATGAGCAGTTCTTC. It specifies CAIAGGYNEQFF.

The chain links TRBV5-1 to TRBJ2-5; either TRBD1 or TRBD2 may supply D (5 bases each). The CDR3 is 15 amino acids. CDR1 is SGHRS, CDR2 YFSETQ, per germline. V lost 4 bases and J lost 5, with 18 bases in between. The CDR3 reads CASSIRDGRRETQYF. CDR3 nucleotides: TGCGCCAGCAGCATAAGGGACGGTAGAAGGGAGACCCAGTACTTC.

This clonotype was detected a few times. The J gene is TRBJ2-1, the V gene TRBV24-1; a weak D match, TRBD1 (6 bases). CDR1 KGHDR and CDR2 SFDVKD come from the germline V gene. Trimming stripped 6 bases from V and 0 bases from J, with 14 bases between. The CDR3 has 16 amino acids. The CDR3 region has the DNA TGTGCCACCAGTCCTTCGGGGACAACCTCCTACAATGAGCAGTTCTTC. Translated, it gives CATSPSGTTSYNEQFF.

The rearrangement uses TRBV7-2 and TRBJ2-3; D unresolved. The CDR3 extends over 15 amino acids. Per germline, CDR1 SGHTA and CDR2 FQGNSA. The V end lost 3 bases, the J end lost 2 bases, and 12 bases lay between the germline ends. In nucleotides, the CDR3 is TGTGCCAGCAGCTTGGGCAGTAGCTTCACAGATACGCAGTATTTT. Translating gives CASSLGSSFTDTQYF. The full variable domain, completed using reference TRBV7-2 and TRBJ2-3, is GAGVSQSPSNKVTEKGKDVELRCDPISGHTALYWYRQSLGQGLEFLIYFQGNSAPDKSGLPSDRFSAERTGGSVSTLTIQRTQQEDSAVYLCASSLGSSFTDTQYFGPGTRLTVL.

Regarding this clonotype: At one end the junction does not follow the germline gene, possibly because of a read error. The CDR3 region is CASSGGLAGTSGANVLTF. In DNA form, the CDR3 reads TGTGCCAGCAGTGGGGGCCTAGCGGGGACCTCTGGGGCCAATGTCCTGACTTTC. The V call is TRBV2, the J call TRBJ2-6; 9 bases align to TRBD2. Germline lookup yields CDR1 SNHLY and CDR2 FYNNEI. This CDR3 is built from 18 residues.

On this clonotype: The junction does not match germline at one end; this may be a read error. This chain connects TRBV5-5 to TRBJ2-7; 9 bases match TRBD2. From germline, CDR1 is SGHKS and CDR2 YYEKEE (reference sequence). The length of the CDR3 is 16 residues. CDR3 nucleotides: TGTACCAGCAGCTTGGGAGGTAGCGGGGGATCCTACGAGCAGTACTTC. Residues: CTSSLGGSGGSYEQYF.

This chain connects TRBV7-9 to TRBJ2-5; D may be TRBD2 (6 bases). V shed 5 bases and J shed 0 bases, with 10 bases lying between them. The germline CDR1 and CDR2 sequences are SEHNR and FQNEAQ (reference sequence). The CDR3 covers 14 residues. The CDR3 nucleotides are TGTGCCAGCAGCAAAAGGGACTACCAAGAGACCCAGTACTTC. Protein: CASSKRDYQETQYF.

This clonotype was counted only a few times. The chain recombines TRBV20-1 with TRBJ2-4; D call uncertain. V was pared by 2 bases and J by 6 bases, with 14 bases between. Per the germline V gene, CDR1 is DFQATT and CDR2 is SNEGSKA (reference sequence). CDR3 length equals 14 residues. CDR3 sequence reads: CSARLTGAANIQYF. Here the CDR3 DNA reads TGCAGTGCTAGATTAACGGGTGCAGCAAACATTCAGTACTTC.

The chain employs TRBV30 and TRBJ1-5; TRBD1 is a possible D gene (6 bases). Looked up from germline, CDR1 is GTSNPN and CDR2 is SVGIG (reference sequence). V lost 2 bases to trimming and J lost 5 bases, with 10 bases between them. CDR3 size: 13 residues. The CDR3 is CAWSRSGDQPQHF. The CDR3 nucleotides read TGTGCCTGGAGTAGGTCAGGGGATCAGCCCCAGCATTTT.

This clonotype was seen a handful of times. This chain joins TRBV29-1 and TRBJ2-7; 8 nucleotides agree with TRBD1. This CDR3 is built from 14 residues. V trimming: 3 bases; J trimming: 1 base; junction bases outside the gene matches: 5. The germline CDR1 and CDR2 sequences are SQVTM and ANQGSEA. The CDR3, as DNA: TGCAGCGTTGAGGAGCAGGGGGCGTCCTACGAGCAGTACTTC. Translated, it gives CSVEEQGASYEQYF.

The rearrangement joins TRBV5-1 to TRBJ2-7, with D uncertain. The CDR3 consists of 14 residues. The V gene's germline CDR1 is SGHRS and CDR2 YFSETQ. Trimming removed 0 bases at V and 2 bases at J, with 9 bases between. In nucleotides, the CDR3 is TGCGCCAGCAGCTTGGAAGGGAACCCCTACGAGCAGTACTTC. This codes for CASSLEGNPYEQYF.

This chain uses TRBV5-5 with TRBJ1-2; 7 nucleotides match TRBD1. The CDR3 contains 14 residues. The V segment lost 3 bases and the J segment 4 bases; nucleotides outside the gene matches: 6. Germline V gives CDR1 SGHKS, CDR2 YYEKEE (reference sequence). This CDR3 reads CASSSQGKGYGYTF. The CDR3, as DNA: TGTGCCAGCAGCTCACAGGGGAAGGGCTATGGCTACACCTTC.

This clonotype was observed once. The chain joins TRBV14 to TRBJ1-4; the D is unclear. CDR3 length: 13 residues. The V end was cut by 4 bases, the J end by 8 bases, with 11 bases between. Germline V lookup: CDR1 SGHDN, CDR2 FVKESK. Written as DNA, the CDR3 is TGTGCCAGCAGCCCCAGGCCAGCGGAAAAACTGTTTTTT. Amino acid sequence: CASSPRPAEKLFF.

This clonotype came up a few times. The chain joins TRBV9 to TRBJ2-5, with TRBD2 matching over 7 bases. This CDR3 comprises 16 residues. Germline lookup yields CDR1 SGDLS and CDR2 YYNGEE. Trimming took 0 bases from V and 2 from J; bases not matched to a gene: 7. DNA of the CDR3: TGTGCCAGCAGCGTAGGGGCCCGGGACTATCAAGAGACCCAGTACTTC. Protein product: CASSVGARDYQETQYF.

A single count supports this clonotype. The J gene is TRBJ2-1, the V gene TRBV5-5, with TRBD2 matching 9 bases. V shed 0 bases and J 2 bases; nucleotides not matched to a gene: 3. Germline-derived CDR1 and CDR2 are SGHKS and YYEKEE (reference sequence). The CDR3 is 16 residues long. The CDR3 DNA sequence: TGTGCCAGCAGCTTGGGTCCTAGCGGGGCCTACAATGAGCAGTTCTTC. This sequence encodes CASSLGPSGAYNEQFF.

This clonotype was detected only a few times. The rearrangement uses TRBV27 and TRBJ1-5, with unresolved D. The CDR3 extends over 16 amino acids. Germline CDR1 reads MNHEY; CDR2 reads SMNVEV (reference sequence). Trimming removed 2 bases from V and 2 bases from J, with 13 bases in between. CDR3 amino acids: CASSLVGVKGNQPQHF. DNA for the CDR3: TGTGCCAGCAGTTTAGTGGGCGTTAAAGGCAATCAGCCCCAGCATTTT.

The chain has TRBV29-1 and TRBJ2-7, with 7 bases matching TRBD1. Germline CDR1 reads SQVTM; CDR2 reads ANQGSEA. The CDR3 has 16 amino acids. The V gene end was trimmed by 0 bases and the J gene end by 2 bases; junction bases not matched to a gene: 10. The CDR3 DNA sequence: TGCAGCGTTGAAGATAACACCGACAGGGACCCCTACGAGCAGTACTTC. Protein sequence: CSVEDNTDRDPYEQYF.

The chain joins TRBV5-1 to TRBJ2-2; 14 bases align to TRBD2. Germline CDR1 and CDR2: SGHRS and YFSETQ. This CDR3 has 16 residues. The junction had 7 bases not matched to a gene; V was cut back by 6 bases and J by 6 bases. The CDR3 DNA reads TGCGCCAGCACAGGGACTAGCGGGAGCTTGGCCGGGGAGCTGTTTTTT. Residues: CASTGTSGSLAGELFF.

This clonotype was picked up a small number of times. This rearrangement joins TRBV7-3 to TRBJ1-1; D remains ambiguous. The CDR3 is made up of 14 amino acids. V gave up 2 bases and J gave up 3 bases, with 10 bases separating them. Germline lookup yields CDR1 SGHTA and CDR2 FQGTGA. The CDR3 DNA reads as TGTGCCAGCAGCTTAGTGGGCTTGGACACTGAAGCTTTCTTT. The encoded protein is CASSLVGLDTEAFF.

V is TRBV20-1 and J is TRBJ2-1; D not certain. V shed 1 base and J shed 5 bases, with 12 bases lying between them. The CDR3 covers 14 residues. Germline CDR1 is DFQATT and CDR2 is SNEGSKA (reference sequence). The CDR3 loop reads CSARVQFSDNEQFF. As DNA, the CDR3 is TGCAGTGCTAGAGTCCAATTTTCGGACAATGAGCAGTTCTTC.

The rearrangement joins TRBV29-1 to TRBJ1-2; D not resolved. This CDR3 contains 14 residues. Trimming cost V 7 bases and J 4 bases, with 19 bases left between them. CDR1 and CDR2 from the germline V gene are SQVTM and ANQGSEA. The CDR3 nucleotides are TGCAGCGCACTATACCCGGCAAGGAGCTATGGCTACACCTTC. This translates into CSALYPARSYGYTF.

The rearrangement links TRBV14 to TRBJ2-7; perhaps TRBD2 as D (5 bases). Trimming left V 4 bases short and J 2 bases short, with 9 bases between. Per the germline V gene, CDR1 is SGHDN and CDR2 is FVKESK. This CDR3 has 13 residues. As DNA, the CDR3 is TGTGCCAGCAGCCCTAGCTTGGCCTACGAGCAGTACTTC. As protein: CASSPSLAYEQYF.

V is TRBV25-1 and J is TRBJ2-3; 9 nucleotides align to TRBD1. Germline loops: CDR1 MGHDK, CDR2 SYGVNS. V was clipped by 1 base and J by 2 bases; unmatched bases: 4. The CDR3 spans 16 residues. CDR3 sequence reads: CASSESGTGNTDTQYF. For the CDR3, the DNA is TGTGCCAGCAGTGAATCCGGGACAGGGAACACAGATACGCAGTATTTT.

This chain connects TRBV5-1 to TRBJ2-7, with 9 bases fitting TRBD1. Losses at the gene ends were 4 bases for V and 3 bases for J; bases not matched to a gene: 2. Germline lookup yields CDR1 SGHRS and CDR2 YFSETQ. The CDR3 has 13 amino acids. The CDR3 DNA is TGCGCCAGCAGCAAGGGACAGGGCTACGAGCAGTACTTC. It translates to CASSKGQGYEQYF.